This paragraph covers one T cell receptor beta chain sequence. Its antigen is currently unknown. The data were obtained in a study of T cells in Graves' hyperthyroidism and ophthalmopathy. Broader study findings: Median prediction lead before ophthalmopathy onset was about 6.3 months with the model.

This CDR3 spans 15 amino acids. Germline V lookup: CDR1 DFQATT, CDR2 SNEGSKA (reference sequence). V shed 2 bases and J 1 base; nucleotides not matched to a gene: 1. The source material, RNA transcripts, was used to amplify TCR beta CDR3 regions. Primed by the HTBI set, a first-round RT-PCR was run on the TCR CDR3. TCRdb reprocessed the multiplex PCR reads with MiXCR, giving one entry per CDR3 protein. The sample includes about 500,000 distinct CDR3 sequences, about 16% of them seen just once. This sequence joins TRBV20-1 and TRBJ2-5; 13 bases agree with TRBD2. The TCR sequence derives from a woman in her twenties or thirties with Graves' ophthalmopathy. The sequenced sample consisted of blood. The CDR3 loop is CSARRLAGGQETQYF. CDR3 sequence (DNA): TGCAGTGCTAGACGACTAGCGGGAGGCCAAGAGACCCAGTACTTC.